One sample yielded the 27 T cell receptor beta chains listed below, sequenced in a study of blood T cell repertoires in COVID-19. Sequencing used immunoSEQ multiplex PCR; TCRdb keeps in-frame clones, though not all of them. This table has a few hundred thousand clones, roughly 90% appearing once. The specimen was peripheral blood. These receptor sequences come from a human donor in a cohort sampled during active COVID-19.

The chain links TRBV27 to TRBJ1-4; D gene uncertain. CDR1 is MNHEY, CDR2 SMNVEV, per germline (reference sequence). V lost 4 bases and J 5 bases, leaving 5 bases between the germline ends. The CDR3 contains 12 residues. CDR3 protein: CASSSLNEKLFF. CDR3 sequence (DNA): TGTGCCAGCAGTTCCCTCAATGAAAAACTGTTTTTT.

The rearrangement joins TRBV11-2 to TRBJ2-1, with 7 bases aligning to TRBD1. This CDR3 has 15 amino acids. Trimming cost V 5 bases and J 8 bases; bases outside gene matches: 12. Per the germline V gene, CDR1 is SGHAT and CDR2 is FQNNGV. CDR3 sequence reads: CASSTHRGPFYEQFF. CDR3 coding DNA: TGTGCCAGCAGCACGCACAGGGGCCCCTTCTATGAGCAGTTCTTC.

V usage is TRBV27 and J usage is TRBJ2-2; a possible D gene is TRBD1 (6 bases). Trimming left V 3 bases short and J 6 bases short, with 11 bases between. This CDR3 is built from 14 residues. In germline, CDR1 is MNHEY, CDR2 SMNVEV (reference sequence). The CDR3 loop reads CASSLYTGPGELFF. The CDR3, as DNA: TGTGCCAGCAGTTTGTACACAGGGCCCGGGGAGCTGTTTTTT.

The CDR3 loop reads CAWSVVEKLFF. CDR3 in DNA: TGTGCCTGGAGTGTGGTTGAGAAACTGTTTTTT. The chain carries TRBV30 and TRBJ1-4; D is ambiguous. Between the trimmed V and J ends, which lost 0 bases and 11 bases, there was a span of 7 bases. CDR3 size: 11 residues. The germline gives CDR1 GTSNPN, CDR2 SVGIG (reference sequence).

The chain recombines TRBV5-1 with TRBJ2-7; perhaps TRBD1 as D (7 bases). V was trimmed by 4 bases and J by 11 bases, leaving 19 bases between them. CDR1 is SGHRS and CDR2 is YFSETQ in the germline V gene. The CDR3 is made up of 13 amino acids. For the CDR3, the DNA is TGCGCCAGCAGCGAAGAACAAGACAGGGAGGAGTACTTC. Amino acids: CASSEEQDREEYF. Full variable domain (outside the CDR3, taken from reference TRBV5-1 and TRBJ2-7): KAGVTQTPRYLIKTRGQQVTLSCSPISGHRSVSWYQQTPGQGLQFLFEYFSETQRNKGNFPGRFSGRQFSNSRSEMNVSTLELGDSALYLCASSEEQDREEYFGPGTRLTVT.

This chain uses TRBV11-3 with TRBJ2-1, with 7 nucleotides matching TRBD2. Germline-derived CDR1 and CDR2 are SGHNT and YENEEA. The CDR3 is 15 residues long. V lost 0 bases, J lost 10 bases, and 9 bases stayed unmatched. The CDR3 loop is CASSLDHPQLAEQFF. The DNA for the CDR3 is TGTGCCAGCAGCTTAGACCACCCCCAACTAGCGGAGCAGTTCTTC.

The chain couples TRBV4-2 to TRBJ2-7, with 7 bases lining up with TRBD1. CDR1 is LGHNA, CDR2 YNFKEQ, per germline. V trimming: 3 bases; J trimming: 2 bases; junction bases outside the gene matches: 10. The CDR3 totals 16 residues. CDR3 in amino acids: CASSHSSGQSTYEQYF. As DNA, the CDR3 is TGTGCCAGCAGCCATTCTTCGGGACAGTCGACCTACGAGCAGTACTTC.

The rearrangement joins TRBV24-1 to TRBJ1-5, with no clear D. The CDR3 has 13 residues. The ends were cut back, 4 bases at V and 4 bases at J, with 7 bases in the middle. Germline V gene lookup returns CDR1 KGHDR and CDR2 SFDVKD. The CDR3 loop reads CATSDRDNQPQHF. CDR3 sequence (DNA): TGTGCCACCAGTGACCGGGATAATCAGCCCCAGCATTTT.

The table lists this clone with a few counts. In DNA, the CDR3 is TGTGCCAGCGGGATAAGGACTAGCGACGCAGATACGCAGTATTTT. Protein sequence: CASGIRTSDADTQYF. The chain joins TRBV28 to TRBJ2-3, with 9 bases matching TRBD2. This CDR3 region has 15 residues. Germline V gene lookup returns CDR1 MDHEN and CDR2 SYDVKM. V lost 8 bases, J lost 4 bases, and 10 bases stayed unmatched.

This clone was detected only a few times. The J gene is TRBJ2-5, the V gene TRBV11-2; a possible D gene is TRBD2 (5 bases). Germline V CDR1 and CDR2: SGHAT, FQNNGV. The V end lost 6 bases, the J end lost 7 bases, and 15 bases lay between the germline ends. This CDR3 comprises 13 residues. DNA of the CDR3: TGTGCCAGCAGGATCCCCGGGGATGGGACCCAGTACTTC. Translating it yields CASRIPGDGTQYF.

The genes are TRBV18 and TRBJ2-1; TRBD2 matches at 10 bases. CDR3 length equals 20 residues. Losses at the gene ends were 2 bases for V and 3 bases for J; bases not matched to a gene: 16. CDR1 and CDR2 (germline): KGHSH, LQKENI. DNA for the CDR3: TGTGCCAGCTCACCAATTAGCGGGGGGCCGTACTCAACACACTACAATGAGCAGTTCTTC. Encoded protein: CASSPISGGPYSTHYNEQFF.

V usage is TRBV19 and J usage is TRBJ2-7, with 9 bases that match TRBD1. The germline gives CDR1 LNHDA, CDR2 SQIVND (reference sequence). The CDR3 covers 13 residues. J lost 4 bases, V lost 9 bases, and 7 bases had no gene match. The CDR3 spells CASSGTGRYEQYF. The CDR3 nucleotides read TGTGCCAGCTCCGGGACAGGGAGGTACGAGCAGTACTTC.

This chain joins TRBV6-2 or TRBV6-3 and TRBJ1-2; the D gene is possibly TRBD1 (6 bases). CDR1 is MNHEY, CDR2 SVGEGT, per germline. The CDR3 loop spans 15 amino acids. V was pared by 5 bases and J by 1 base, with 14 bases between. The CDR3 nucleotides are TGTGCCAGCAGTCAAGCTAGGACAGTTAACTATGGCTACACCTTC. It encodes CASSQARTVNYGYTF.

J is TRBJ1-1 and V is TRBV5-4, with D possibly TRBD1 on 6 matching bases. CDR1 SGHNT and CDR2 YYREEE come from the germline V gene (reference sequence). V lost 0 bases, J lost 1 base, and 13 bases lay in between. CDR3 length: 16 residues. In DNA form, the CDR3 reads TGTGCCAGCAGCTTGGCCGGGGTAGGGGGGAACACTGAAGCTTTCTTT. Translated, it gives CASSLAGVGGNTEAFF.

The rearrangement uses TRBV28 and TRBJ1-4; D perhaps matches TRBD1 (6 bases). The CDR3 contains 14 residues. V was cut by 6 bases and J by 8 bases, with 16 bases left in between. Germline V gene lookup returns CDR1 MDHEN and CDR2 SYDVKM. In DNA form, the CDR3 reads TGTGCCAGCAGAGAGGGGGGGACGGGGGAAAAACTGTTTTTT. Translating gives CASREGGTGEKLFF. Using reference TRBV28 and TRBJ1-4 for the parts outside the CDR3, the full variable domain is DVKVTQSSRYLVKRTGEKVFLECVQDMDHENMFWYRQDPGLGLRLIYFSYDVKMKEKGDIPEGYSVSREKKERFSLILESASTNQTSMYLCASREGGTGEKLFFGSGTQLSVL.

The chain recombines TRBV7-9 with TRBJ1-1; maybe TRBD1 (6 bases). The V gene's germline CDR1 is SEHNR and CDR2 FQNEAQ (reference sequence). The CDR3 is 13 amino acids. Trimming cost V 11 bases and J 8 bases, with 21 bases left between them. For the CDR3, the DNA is TGTGCCTACAACCCTTCCGGACAGCGGGAAGCTTTCTTT. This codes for CAYNPSGQREAFF.

CDR3 residues: CASSPGQGAYF. The CDR3 DNA follows: TGTGCCAGCAGTCCAGGACAGGGTGCGTACTTC. The chain combines TRBV12-3 or TRBV12-4 with TRBJ2-7; 8 bases are shared with TRBD1. The CDR3 contains 11 residues. J gave up 12 bases and V 5 bases, and 6 bases lay outside the gene matches.

Here the CDR3 reads CASSLGALPYEQYF. For the CDR3, the DNA is TGTGCCAGCAGCCTGGGAGCGCTACCCTACGAGCAGTACTTC. The rearrangement links TRBV7-2 to TRBJ2-7, with D perhaps TRBD2 (5 bases). Germline values: CDR1 SGHTA, CDR2 FQGNSA. The CDR3 has 14 amino acids. With 5 bases removed from V and 2 bases from J, the gap between germline ends came to 13 bases.

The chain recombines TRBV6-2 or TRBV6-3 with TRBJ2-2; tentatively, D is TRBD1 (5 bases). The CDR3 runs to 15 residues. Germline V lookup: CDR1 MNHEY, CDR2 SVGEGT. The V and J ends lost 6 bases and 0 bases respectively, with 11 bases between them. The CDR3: CASSRQIANTGELFF. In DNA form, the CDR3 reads TGTGCCAGCAGCCGACAGATCGCGAACACCGGGGAGCTGTTTTTT.

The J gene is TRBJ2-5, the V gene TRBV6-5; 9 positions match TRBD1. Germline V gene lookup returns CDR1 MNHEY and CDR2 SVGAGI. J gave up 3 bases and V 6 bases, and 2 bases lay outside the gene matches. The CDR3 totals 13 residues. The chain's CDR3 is CASSWDREETQYF. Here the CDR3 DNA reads TGTGCCAGCAGCTGGGACAGGGAAGAGACCCAGTACTTC.

CDR3: CASSLAGVLNEQYF. CDR3 nucleotide sequence: TGTGCCAGCAGCCTAGCGGGAGTTTTGAACGAGCAGTACTTC. This chain connects TRBV28 to TRBJ2-7, with 10 positions matching TRBD2. CDR1 and CDR2 (germline): MDHEN, SYDVKM. There are 14 residues in the CDR3. V shed 6 bases, J shed 5 bases, and the junction held 7 bases outside the gene matches.

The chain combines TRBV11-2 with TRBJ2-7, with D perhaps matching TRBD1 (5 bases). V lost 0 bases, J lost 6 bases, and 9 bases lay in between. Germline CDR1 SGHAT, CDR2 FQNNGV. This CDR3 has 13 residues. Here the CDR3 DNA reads TGTGCCAGCAGCTTAGATCAGGGCATCGAGCAGTACTTC. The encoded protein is CASSLDQGIEQYF.

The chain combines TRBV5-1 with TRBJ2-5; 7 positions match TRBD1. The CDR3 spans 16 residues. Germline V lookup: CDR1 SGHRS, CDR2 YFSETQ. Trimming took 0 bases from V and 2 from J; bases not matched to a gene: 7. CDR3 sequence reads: CASSLAGTVRQETQYF. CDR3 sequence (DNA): TGCGCCAGCAGCTTGGCCGGGACAGTCCGGCAAGAGACCCAGTACTTC.

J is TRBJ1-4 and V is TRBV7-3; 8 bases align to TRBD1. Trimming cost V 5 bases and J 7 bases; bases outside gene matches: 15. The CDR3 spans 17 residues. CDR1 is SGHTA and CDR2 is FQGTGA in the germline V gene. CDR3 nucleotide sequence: TGTGCCAGCAGCCGCCCTTCACAGGGGGAGGTTAGTGAAAAACTGTTTTTT. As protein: CASSRPSQGEVSEKLFF.

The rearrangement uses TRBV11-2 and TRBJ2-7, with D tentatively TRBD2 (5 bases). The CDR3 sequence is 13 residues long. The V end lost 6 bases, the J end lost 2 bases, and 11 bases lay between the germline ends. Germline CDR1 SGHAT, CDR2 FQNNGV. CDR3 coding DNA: TGTGCCAGCAGGATATCGGGGACCTACGAGCAGTACTTC. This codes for CASRISGTYEQYF.

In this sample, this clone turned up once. Written as DNA, the CDR3 is TGTGCCAGCAGTTACTTCGGGGGACGGGAGACCCAGTACTTC. Its translation: CASSYFGGRETQYF. The V call is TRBV6-5, the J call TRBJ2-5; D perhaps matches TRBD2 (6 bases). The CDR3 covers 14 residues. Trimming removed 1 base from V and 5 bases from J, with 11 bases in between. The germline V gene encodes CDR1 MNHEY and CDR2 SVGAGI.

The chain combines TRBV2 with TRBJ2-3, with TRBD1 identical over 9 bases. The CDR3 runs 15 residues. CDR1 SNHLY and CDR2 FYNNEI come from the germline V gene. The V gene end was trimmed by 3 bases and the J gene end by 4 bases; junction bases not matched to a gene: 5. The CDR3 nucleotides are TGTGCCAGCAGTGAGGACAGGGGATTTTCAGATACGCAGTATTTT. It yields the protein CASSEDRGFSDTQYF.